The 17 T cell receptor beta chains below all came from one sample that was sequenced in a study of radiation and T cells in renal cell carcinoma (TCRdb year 2020). The library was prepared using the immunoSEQ multiplex PCR assay. Here the immuneACCESS table is served through TCRdb, limited to in-frame sequences with V and J called. Missing clones are a known gap in these copies; in checked studies unresolved V genes cover under half, and the rest lacks a known reason. The sample table lists some 100,000 clones, approximately 80% of them with a count of one. Together, the top ten hold around 7.7% of the sample. The sample's time point label, in plain terms: blood 4 weeks post-SBRT, at nephrectomy. The treatment or condition tag for this specimen amounts to: 15 Gy SBRT to primary tumor, nephrectomy 4 weeks later. The input for sequencing was blood, taken from a patient whose treatment included radiotherapy and nephrectomy. The receptors derive from a man in his fifties or sixties with renal cell carcinoma.

This clone was observed a handful of times. This sequence joins TRBV9 and TRBJ2-2; 8 positions agree with TRBD2. CDR3 length: 16 amino acids. CDR1 is SGDLS and CDR2 is YYNGEE in the germline V gene. V trimming: 4 bases; J trimming: 3 bases; junction bases outside the gene matches: 8. The CDR3 nucleotides are TGTGCCAGCAGCTTAGAGCTAGCGGGTTACACCGGGGAGCTGTTTTTT. This gives the protein CASSLELAGYTGELFF.

J is TRBJ2-1 and V is TRBV29-1; TRBD1 matches 10 bases. The germline V gene encodes CDR1 SQVTM and CDR2 ANQGSEA. The CDR3 has 13 residues. With V trimmed by 4 bases and J by 7 bases, 4 bases remained unmatched. As DNA, the CDR3 is TGCAGCGTTGGACAGGGGGCAAGGAATGAGCAGTTCTTC. Amino acid sequence: CSVGQGARNEQFF.

The chain couples TRBV2 to TRBJ2-5; D unresolved. Germline CDR1 SNHLY, CDR2 FYNNEI. Between the trimmed V and J ends, which lost 2 bases and 5 bases, there was a span of 3 bases. The CDR3 runs 11 residues. The CDR3 nucleotides are TGTGCCAGCAGTGAATGGGAGACCCAGTACTTC. Its protein product is CASSEWETQYF.

This sequence joins TRBV19 and TRBJ2-5, with no clear D. The germline V and J ends were trimmed by 1 base and 2 bases, with 8 bases remaining between them. Germline V CDR1 and CDR2: LNHDA, SQIVND (reference sequence). The CDR3 runs to 14 residues. Written as DNA, the CDR3 is TGTGCCAGTAGTATAGGGCTCCCACAAGAGACCCAGTACTTC. It encodes CASSIGLPQETQYF.

This clone was seen only a few times. J is TRBJ2-2 and V is TRBV28, with 9 bases identical to TRBD2. J lost 0 bases, V lost 2 bases, and 7 bases had no gene match. There are 18 residues in the CDR3. CDR1 is MDHEN, CDR2 SYDVKM, per germline. CDR3 residues: CASSLLGGRAANTGELFF. Written as DNA, the CDR3 is TGTGCCAGCAGTTTACTAGGCGGGAGGGCCGCGAACACCGGGGAGCTGTTTTTT.

The V call is TRBV5-1, the J call TRBJ2-7, with TRBD2 as a possible D gene (7 bases). V lost 4 bases and J lost 2, with 13 bases in between. The CDR3 runs 14 residues. CDR1 and CDR2 from the germline V gene are SGHRS and YFSETQ. This CDR3 reads CASSVVGGPYEQYF. CDR3 bases: TGCGCCAGCAGCGTGGTGGGGGGGCCCTACGAGCAGTACTTC.

This clone appeared a single time. The chain carries TRBV11-2 and TRBJ2-1; D not resolved. The CDR3 is 13 amino acids. Trimming removed 5 bases at V and 3 bases at J, with 8 bases between. Germline V gives CDR1 SGHAT, CDR2 FQNNGV. DNA of the CDR3: TGTGCCAGCAGCGCGGAACTCTACAATGAGCAGTTCTTC. This encodes CASSAELYNEQFF.

The chain employs TRBV4-2 and TRBJ2-3; TRBD2 is a possible D gene (6 bases). The CDR3 covers 13 residues. Germline-derived CDR1 and CDR2 are LGHNA and YNFKEQ. The V gene lost 6 bases and the J gene lost 4 bases, with 11 bases spanning the gap. CDR3 sequence reads: CASRPGTSDTQYF. The CDR3 DNA follows: TGTGCCAGCAGGCCCGGGACTTCAGATACGCAGTATTTT.

The rearrangement joins TRBV7-2 to TRBJ2-4; unclear D gene. Trimming shortened V by 4 bases and J by 7 bases, and 17 bases separated the two germline ends. The CDR3 loop spans 15 amino acids. Germline V lookup: CDR1 SGHTA, CDR2 FQGNSA. DNA for the CDR3: TGTGCCAGCAGCTACGAGTTAGGATCTGGGAACATTCAGTACTTC. Protein: CASSYELGSGNIQYF. Filled out from reference TRBV7-2 and TRBJ2-4, the complete variable domain reads GAGVSQSPSNKVTEKGKDVELRCDPISGHTALYWYRQSLGQGLEFLIYFQGNSAPDKSGLPSDRFSAERTGGSVSTLTIQRTQQEDSAVYLCASSYELGSGNIQYFGAGTRLSVL.

The chain uses TRBV28 and TRBJ2-7; D gene ambiguous. The CDR3 runs to 14 residues. The germline V gene encodes CDR1 MDHEN and CDR2 SYDVKM. V was pared by 5 bases and J by 12 bases, with 23 bases between. CDR3 bases: TGTGCCAGCAGTCCCGAGACGAGCCGACCTCGTCTGTACTTC. The encoded protein is CASSPETSRPRLYF.

The V call is TRBV28, the J call TRBJ2-1; maybe TRBD2 (5 bases). V was pared by 7 bases and J by 0 bases, with 13 bases between. Germline-derived CDR1 and CDR2 are MDHEN and SYDVKM. The CDR3 sequence is 15 residues long. The CDR3 sequence: CASTFAGPSYNEQFF. As DNA, the CDR3 is TGTGCCAGCACCTTTGCGGGTCCCTCCTACAATGAGCAGTTCTTC.

This clone was detected a few times. J is TRBJ2-5 and V is TRBV11-2; D remains ambiguous. Germline V gene data show CDR1 as SGHAT and CDR2 as FQNNGV. Trimming took off 4 bases at V and 0 bases at J, with 12 bases between the two ends. CDR3 size: 15 residues. CDR3 protein: CASSSGRLYQETQYF. In DNA form, the CDR3 reads TGTGCCAGCAGCTCCGGACGGCTGTACCAAGAGACCCAGTACTTC.

V gene TRBV6-5 combines with J gene TRBJ2-2; D not certain. This CDR3 is built from 15 residues. The germline V and J ends were trimmed by 0 bases and 5 bases, with 10 bases remaining between them. Germline V gene data show CDR1 as MNHEY and CDR2 as SVGAGI. As DNA, the CDR3 is TGTGCCAGCAGTTACTCGTTCTATGTGACCGGGGAGCTGTTTTTT. Translation: CASSYSFYVTGELFF.

The V and J genes are TRBV20-1 and TRBJ2-1, with D unresolved. Germline CDR1 DFQATT, CDR2 SNEGSKA (reference sequence). Trimming took 6 bases from V and 6 from J, leaving 6 bases between them. There are 10 residues in the CDR3. This chain's CDR3 is CSAHRNEQFF. CDR3 DNA: TGCAGTGCCCATCGCAATGAGCAGTTCTTC.

There are a few counts of this clone. V is TRBV15 and J is TRBJ2-1; TRBD1 might be the D (6 bases). CDR1 and CDR2 (germline): LNHNV, YYDKDF (reference sequence). This CDR3 comprises 12 residues. V lost 5 bases to trimming and J lost 8 bases, with 10 bases between them. The CDR3: CATSPNRDEQFF. CDR3 DNA: TGTGCCACCAGCCCCAACAGGGATGAGCAGTTCTTC.

This clone was observed once. The chain links TRBV5-4 to TRBJ2-3; D not certain. The CDR3 has 13 residues. V dropped 2 bases and J dropped 5 bases, with 9 bases sitting between them. The V gene's germline CDR1 is SGHNT and CDR2 YYREEE (reference sequence). CDR3 amino acids: CASSFATVDTQYF. The CDR3 DNA reads TGTGCCAGCAGCTTCGCCACAGTAGATACGCAGTATTTT.

The rearrangement uses TRBV19 and TRBJ2-7; 13 bases are shared with TRBD2. CDR1 and CDR2 (germline): LNHDA, SQIVND (reference sequence). Trimming at V came to 4 bases and at J to 7 bases, leaving 10 bases not matched to a gene. The CDR3 sequence is 16 residues long. The CDR3 nucleotides are TGTGCCAGTAGTACAACCGGGACTAGCGGGATAGGGGAGCAGTACTTC. Its translation is CASSTTGTSGIGEQYF.